Presented here are 17 T cell receptor beta chains from one specimen sequenced in a study of blood T cells in healthy people across ages. Then a second PCR, running about 6 to 12 cycles, was carried out with a sample-barcoded 5' primer and a J-beta primer mix. One entry per CDR3 protein, called by TCRdb with MiXCR from the 5' RACE reads. In the table there are roughly 2 million distinct CDR3 sequences, around 50% of which are singletons. The sample consisted of blood. These receptors were taken from a woman in her thirties or forties in good health.

This clonotype was detected only a few times. This sequence joins TRBV20-1 and TRBJ2-4; 9 nucleotides agree with TRBD2. This CDR3 has 14 residues. V lost 4 bases to trimming and J lost 0 bases; unmatched junction nucleotides: 1. Per the germline V gene, CDR1 is DFQATT and CDR2 is SNEGSKA (reference sequence). This CDR3 is CSATAGGAKNIQYF. CDR3 bases: TGCAGTGCTACAGCGGGGGGAGCCAAAAACATTCAGTACTTC.

This clonotype was recorded a few times. The rearrangement joins TRBV29-1 to TRBJ2-1; tentative D call: TRBD2 (6 bases). Trimming took 4 bases from V and 4 from J, leaving 14 bases between them. The CDR3 extends over 14 amino acids. CDR1 and CDR2 from the germline V gene are SQVTM and ANQGSEA. The CDR3 coding sequence is TGCAGCGTTGGAGCTGCGGGGCCTTACAATGAGCAGTTCTTC. Translating gives CSVGAAGPYNEQFF.

J is TRBJ2-3 and V is TRBV7-2; maybe TRBD1 (5 bases). V gave up 3 bases and J gave up 2 bases, with 15 bases separating them. The CDR3 loop spans 16 amino acids. The germline V gene encodes CDR1 SGHTA and CDR2 FQGNSA. CDR3 coding DNA: TGTGCCAGCAGCTTTCAGGGCGGTACCTACACAGATACGCAGTATTTT. As protein: CASSFQGGTYTDTQYF.

This clonotype was seen ten or more times. The V gene is TRBV4-2, the J gene TRBJ2-1, with 14 bases fitting TRBD2. With V trimmed by 4 bases and J by 0 bases, 5 bases remained unmatched. The CDR3 loop spans 18 amino acids. The germline CDR1 and CDR2 sequences are LGHNA and YNFKEQ. The CDR3 is CASSLGLAGGSSYNEQFF. For the CDR3, the DNA is TGTGCCAGCAGCCTCGGACTAGCGGGGGGAAGCTCCTACAATGAGCAGTTCTTC.

J is TRBJ2-5 and V is TRBV5-6, with a weak D call TRBD2 (5 bases). Judging by the DNA end, TRBJ2-7 fits better; the J call may be wrong. From germline, CDR1 is SGHDT and CDR2 YYEEEE. CDR3 length equals 13 residues. CDR3 nucleotide sequence: TGTGCCAGCAGCGCGGGTAGCCTAAACGAGCAGTACTTC. Protein: CASSAGSLNEQYF.

In its sample, this clonotype was seen a few times. The V gene is TRBV6-5, the J gene TRBJ1-2, with D tentatively TRBD1 (5 bases). CDR1 is MNHEY and CDR2 is SVGAGI in the germline V gene. CDR3 size: 13 residues. Trimming left V 6 bases short and J 7 bases short, with 15 bases between. CDR3 amino acids: CASRSTGTVGYTF. CDR3 bases: TGTGCCAGCAGAAGCACCGGGACGGTTGGCTACACCTTC.

CDR3 sequence: CASSQVGQGYYGYTF. For the CDR3, the DNA is TGTGCCAGCAGCCAAGTGGGACAGGGGTACTATGGCTACACCTTC. The chain couples TRBV3-1 to TRBJ1-2; 10 bases are shared with TRBD1. This CDR3 region has 15 residues. Trimming removed 1 base from V and 3 bases from J; junction bases left unmatched: 2. Germline lookup yields CDR1 LGHDT and CDR2 YNNKEL (reference sequence).

V and J are TRBV4-1 and TRBJ2-3, with D unresolved. The length of the CDR3 is 12 residues. Trimming removed 3 bases from V and 10 bases from J, with 11 bases in between. In germline, CDR1 is MGHRA, CDR2 YSYEKL. The CDR3 loop is CASSHGWPPQYF. The CDR3 DNA is TGCGCCAGCAGCCATGGCTGGCCCCCGCAGTATTTT.

In its sample, this clonotype was seen once. The chain has TRBV14 and TRBJ1-2; possible D gene TRBD1, 5 bases. This CDR3 is built from 14 residues. V lost 3 bases to trimming and J lost 8 bases, with 16 bases between them. Per the germline V gene, CDR1 is SGHDN and CDR2 is FVKESK. The CDR3 DNA is TGTGCCAGCAGCCATCCTGGGACGGATTTAGGCTACACCTTC. Its translation is CASSHPGTDLGYTF.

In its sample, this clonotype was seen many times. The J gene is TRBJ2-4, the V gene TRBV18; the D is unclear. V lost 8 bases to trimming and J lost 8 bases, with 10 bases between them. The CDR3 runs 11 residues. CDR1 and CDR2 (germline): KGHSH, LQKENI. The DNA of the CDR3 is TGTGCCAGCAGTCCTCGGGACATTCAGTACTTC. This translates into CASSPRDIQYF. Full variable domain (missing parts from reference TRBV18 and TRBJ2-4): NAGVMQNPRHLVRRRGQEARLRCSPMKGHSHVYWYRQLPEEGLKFMVYLQKENIIDESGMPKERFSAEFPKEGPSILRIQQVVRGDSAAYFCASSPRDIQYFGAGTRLSVL.

The gene calls are TRBV27 and TRBJ2-4, with a weak D call TRBD2 (7 bases). Germline CDR1 reads MNHEY; CDR2 reads SMNVEV (reference sequence). CDR3 size: 15 residues. Trimming removed 8 bases from V and 0 bases from J, with 14 bases in between. The CDR3 region is CASGWGGLAKNIQYF. As DNA, the CDR3 is TGTGCCAGCGGCTGGGGGGGCCTAGCCAAAAACATTCAGTACTTC.

The chain recombines TRBV11-2 with TRBJ2-1; D remains unclear. Trimming took off 1 base at V and 6 bases at J, with 10 bases between the two ends. CDR1 and CDR2 (germline): SGHAT, FQNNGV. CDR3 size: 14 residues. CDR3 DNA: TGTGCCAGCAGCTTAGTTGCCAGTAGCAATGAGCAGTTCTTC. Translation gives CASSLVASSNEQFF.

The genes are TRBV6-6 and TRBJ2-3, with TRBD1 matching 7 bases. The CDR3 contains 16 residues. With V trimmed by 6 bases and J by 0 bases, 9 bases remained unmatched. CDR1 and CDR2 from the germline V gene are MNHNY and SVGAGI (reference sequence). The CDR3, as DNA: TGTGCCAGCAGCCCCGGACAGGCATCTAGCACAGATACGCAGTATTTT. Residues: CASSPGQASSTDTQYF.

A single count supports this clonotype. The chain links TRBV6-5 to TRBJ1-6; a possible D gene is TRBD1 (5 bases). The V gene lost 7 bases and the J gene lost 6 bases, with 19 bases spanning the gap. Germline CDR1 and CDR2: MNHEY and SVGAGI. The CDR3 is made up of 16 amino acids. The DNA for the CDR3 is TGTGCCAGCACCTATGCGATGGGGGTAACTAATTCACCCCTCCACTTT. It translates to CASTYAMGVTNSPLHF.

The rearrangement links TRBV3-1 to TRBJ2-4, with D unresolved. Per the germline V gene, CDR1 is LGHDT and CDR2 is YNNKEL (reference sequence). This CDR3 is built from 14 residues. V dropped 0 bases and J dropped 4 bases, with 7 bases sitting between them. The CDR3 region is CASSQDGPKNIQYF. The DNA of the CDR3 is TGTGCCAGCAGCCAAGATGGGCCAAAAAACATTCAGTACTTC.

This chain connects TRBV20-1 to TRBJ2-3, with D perhaps TRBD1 (5 bases). Germline CDR1 and CDR2: DFQATT and SNEGSKA (reference sequence). CDR3 length: 12 residues. Trimming removed 5 bases from V and 3 bases from J, with 9 bases in between. The CDR3 protein is CSAPGITDTQYF. CDR3 bases: TGCAGTGCTCCAGGGATAACAGATACGCAGTATTTT.

This clonotype was seen only a few times. V gene TRBV2 combines with J gene TRBJ2-5; D is ambiguous. The ends were cut back, 6 bases at V and 7 bases at J, with 9 bases in the middle. CDR3 size: 11 residues. Looked up from germline, CDR1 is SNHLY and CDR2 is FYNNEI. This CDR3 reads CASRPLGTQYF. CDR3 sequence (DNA): TGTGCCAGCAGGCCTTTAGGGACCCAGTACTTC.